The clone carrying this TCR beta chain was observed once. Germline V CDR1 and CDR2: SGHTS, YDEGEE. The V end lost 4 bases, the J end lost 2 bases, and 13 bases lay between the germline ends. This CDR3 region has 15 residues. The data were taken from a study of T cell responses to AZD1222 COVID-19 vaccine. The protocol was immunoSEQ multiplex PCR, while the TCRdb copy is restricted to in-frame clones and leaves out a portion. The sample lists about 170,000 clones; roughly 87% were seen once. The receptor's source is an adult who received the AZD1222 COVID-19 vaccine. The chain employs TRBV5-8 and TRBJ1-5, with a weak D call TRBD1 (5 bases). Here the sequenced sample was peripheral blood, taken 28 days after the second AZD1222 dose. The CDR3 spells CASSPGPQGNQPQHF. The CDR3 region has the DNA TGTGCCAGCAGCCCGGGACCACAAGGCAATCAGCCCCAGCATTTT.